These T cell receptor beta chains were read from a single sample in a study of cytomegalovirus exposure and HLA in healthy donors. Libraries were prepared by immunoSEQ multiplex PCR; TCRdb keeps only in-frame clonotypes and omits some of them. The table lists approximately 210,000 clones, about three quarters of them singletons, with 0.9% to 1.2% in the top ten. What was sequenced was PBMCs. Every receptor here comes from a woman aged 35 to 49 in good health and CMV-seronegative. Both conserved end residues are part of each CDR3. The order of the fields is J gene, clone size, D gene, V gene, CDR3 protein, CDR3 DNA. A D gene is named only where the DNA matches it firmly. The size of a clone is reported for some rows only, either as once, few or many, or as a class for expanded clones.

TRBJ2-7	NA	NA	TRBV6-6	CASSYDTGLGDEQYF	TGTGCCAGCAGTTACGACACGGGACTGGGGGACGAGCAGTACTTC
TRBJ1-2	NA	NA	TRBV7-2	CASSLESQNYGYTF	TGTGCCAGCAGCTTAGAATCCCAAAACTATGGCTACACCTTC
TRBJ2-1	few	NA	TRBV5-6	CASSLVSSYNEQFF	TGTGCCAGCAGCTTGGTGAGCTCCTACAATGAGCAGTTCTTC
TRBJ2-1	NA	NA	TRBV10-2	CASSESIASDGTYNEQFF	TGCGCCAGCAGTGAGTCGATTGCCTCGGATGGGACTTACAATGAGCAGTTCTTC
TRBJ2-1	NA	TRBD2	TRBV10-3	CAISDDTSGSGEQFF	TGTGCCATCAGTGACGATACTAGCGGGAGCGGTGAGCAGTTCTTC
TRBJ2-2	once	TRBD2	TRBV13	CASSLRLAGAGELFF	TGTGCCAGCAGCTTACGACTAGCGGGAGCCGGGGAGCTGTTTTTT
TRBJ2-1	NA	TRBD1	TRBV6-6	CASSSTGVEQFF	TGTGCCAGCAGCTCTACAGGGGTTGAGCAGTTCTTC
TRBJ1-1	NA	TRBD1	TRBV28	CASSPRTGMNTEAFF	TGTGCCAGCAGTCCCCGGACAGGAATGAACACTGAAGCTTTCTTT
TRBJ1-5	NA	TRBD1	TRBV30	CAWRRQGQQPQHF	TGTGCCTGGAGGCGACAGGGGCAACAGCCCCAGCATTTT
TRBJ1-5	few	NA	TRBV5-4	CASSLEGEQPQHF	TGTGCCAGCAGCTTGGAAGGAGAACAGCCCCAGCATTTT
TRBJ2-7	once	TRBD2	TRBV19	CASTPGLAGDYEQYF	TGTGCCAGTACCCCGGGCCTAGCGGGAGACTACGAGCAGTACTTC
TRBJ1-5	few	TRBD1	TRBV2	CASSRGTETNQPQHF	TGTGCCAGCAGCCGGGGGACAGAGACCAATCAGCCCCAGCATTTT
TRBJ1-5	NA	TRBD1	TRBV27	CASRGTVNQPQHF	TGTGCCAGCCGAGGGACAGTCAATCAGCCCCAGCATTTT
TRBJ1-2	NA	NA	TRBV11-1	CASSPGHRRGYTF	TGTGCCAGCAGCCCGGGACACCGTAGGGGCTACACCTTC
TRBJ2-3	NA	NA	TRBV12-2	CASRLASSGKSSDTDTQYF	TGTGCAAGTCGCTTAGCATCTAGCGGGAAGTCTAGCGACACAGATACGCAGTATTTT
TRBJ2-7	NA	NA	TRBV19	CASSTGVTHEQYF	TGTGCCAGTAGTACAGGGGTTACCCACGAGCAGTACTTC
TRBJ1-1	NA	NA	TRBV7-3	CASSFSIRDMNTEAFF	TGTGCCAGCAGCTTCAGTATCCGGGACATGAACACTGAAGCTTTCTTT
TRBJ2-2	few	TRBD2	TRBV7-2	CASSLVAGSSTGELFF	TGTGCCAGCAGCTTGGTAGCGGGATCGAGCACCGGGGAGCTGTTTTTT
TRBJ2-1	NA	NA	TRBV5-1	CASSLVGGNPYNEQFF	TGCGCCAGCAGCTTGGTTGGCGGGAACCCCTACAATGAGCAGTTCTTC
TRBJ2-3	few	TRBD2	TRBV9	CASSGGTSFVTQYF	TGTGCCAGCAGCGGCGGGACTAGTTTCGTTACGCAGTATTTT
TRBJ1-4	NA	NA	TRBV30	CAWRSGITNEKLFF	TGTGCCTGGAGGTCAGGGATAACTAATGAAAAACTGTTTTTT
TRBJ1-1	NA	TRBD1	TRBV5-4	CASSLGPTGGPTEAFF	TGTGCCAGCAGCTTGGGGCCGACAGGGGGGCCCACTGAAGCTTTCTTT
TRBJ2-5	NA	NA	TRBV7-9	CASRLGEETQYF	TGTGCCAGCCGCCTCGGAGAAGAGACCCAGTACTTC
TRBJ1-1	NA	NA	TRBV29-1	CSVESGWVTEAFF	TGCAGCGTTGAATCAGGGTGGGTCACTGAAGCTTTCTTT
TRBJ2-7	NA	NA	TRBV30	CAWSVGGHSYEQYF	TGTGCCTGGAGTGTCGGGGGGCACTCCTACGAGCAGTACTTC
TRBJ2-6	NA	NA	TRBV2	CASSEEGAGANVLTF	TGTGCCAGCAGTGAAGAGGGAGCTGGGGCCAACGTCCTGACTTTC
TRBJ1-3	NA	NA	TRBV5-1	CASSLDGSPGNTIYF	TGCGCCAGCAGCTTGGACGGGAGTCCTGGAAACACCATATATTTT
TRBJ2-1	NA	TRBD1	TRBV29-1	CSVPQTGTFNEQFF	TGCAGCGTTCCGCAGACAGGGACCTTTAATGAGCAGTTCTTC
TRBJ2-5	NA	TRBD2	TRBV13	CASSVAGYQETQYF	TGTGCCAGCAGCGTAGCGGGGTACCAAGAGACCCAGTACTTC
TRBJ1-1	NA	NA	TRBV6-5	CASSSGDTEAFF	TGTGCCAGCAGTTCAGGGGACACTGAAGCTTTCTTT
TRBJ2-1	NA	NA	TRBV11-3	CASRDSNNEQFF	TGTGCCAGCAGGGACAGTAACAATGAGCAGTTCTTC
TRBJ1-1	NA	TRBD1	TRBV15	CATSGRQGSTEAFF	TGTGCCACCAGCGGAAGACAGGGGAGCACTGAAGCTTTCTTT